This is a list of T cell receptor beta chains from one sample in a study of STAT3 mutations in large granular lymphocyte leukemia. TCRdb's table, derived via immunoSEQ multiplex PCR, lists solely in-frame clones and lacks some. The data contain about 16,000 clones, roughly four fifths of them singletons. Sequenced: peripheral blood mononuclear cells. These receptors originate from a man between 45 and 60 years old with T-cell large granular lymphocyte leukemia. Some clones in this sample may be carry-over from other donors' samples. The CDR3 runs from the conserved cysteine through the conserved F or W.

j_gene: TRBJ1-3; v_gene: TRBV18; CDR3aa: CASSPGRGSGNTIYF
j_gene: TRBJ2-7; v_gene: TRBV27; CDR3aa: CASSFTSGGNYEQYF
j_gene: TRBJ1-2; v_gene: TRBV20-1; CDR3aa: CSGGGNYGYTF
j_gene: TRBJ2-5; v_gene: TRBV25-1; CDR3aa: CASSESYVRPETQYF
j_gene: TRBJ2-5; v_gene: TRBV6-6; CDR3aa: CASSALRGQETQYF
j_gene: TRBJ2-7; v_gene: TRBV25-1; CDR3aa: CASSRDREAYEQYF
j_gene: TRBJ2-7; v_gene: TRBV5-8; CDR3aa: CASSLEFGGGTYEQYF
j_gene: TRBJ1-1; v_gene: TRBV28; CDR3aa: CASSLDAGRRAFF
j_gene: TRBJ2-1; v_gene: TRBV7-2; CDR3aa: CASILGTAYNEQFF
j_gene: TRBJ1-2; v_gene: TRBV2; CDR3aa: CASTLRQGRGYTF
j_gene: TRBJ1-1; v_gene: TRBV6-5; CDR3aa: CASSRGLRTEAFF
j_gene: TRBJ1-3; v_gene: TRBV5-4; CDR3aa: CASKRDANSGNTIYF
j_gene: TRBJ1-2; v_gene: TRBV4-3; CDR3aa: CASSQEARGWGYGYTF
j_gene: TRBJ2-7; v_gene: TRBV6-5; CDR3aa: CASPGTSGYEQYF
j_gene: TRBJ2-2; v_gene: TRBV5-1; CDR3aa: CASSRYQGGAGELFF
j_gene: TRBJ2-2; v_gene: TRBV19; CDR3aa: CASNLNTGELFF
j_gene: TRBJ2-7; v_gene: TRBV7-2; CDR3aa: CASSRLAGPYEQYF
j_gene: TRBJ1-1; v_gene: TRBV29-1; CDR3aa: CSVVRGRGAEAFF
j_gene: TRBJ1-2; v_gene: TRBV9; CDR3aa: CASSAGTAKNYGYTF
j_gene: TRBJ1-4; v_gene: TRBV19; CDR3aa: CASRREKLFF